This entry features one TCR beta chain sequence. Its antigen is undetermined. The data were produced by immunoSEQ multiplex PCR, yet TCRdb's version contains in-frame clones alone and is incomplete. The sample has about 510,000 clones; approximately 95% are singletons. This sample is part of a study of shared clonotypes between healthy human individuals. Study details: Aged between 18 and 49, the donors were a couple of women and three men. Study conclusions and caveats: Generally, naive subsets (rather than memory subsets) showed larger estimated richness. All-four-donor shared clonotypes had higher generation probabilities than non-shared clonotypes did.

Every one of the donors was a Caucasian adult that lived in Nashville, Tennessee. Germline CDR1 SGHRS, CDR2 YFSETQ. Trimming shortened V by 4 bases and J by 4 bases, and 12 bases separated the two germline ends. The CDR3 runs 14 residues. Sequencing was done on a sample of naive CD4+ T cells sorted from blood. This sample's subset: CD45RA+ positively selected. The chain recombines TRBV5-1 with TRBJ1-3, with D perhaps TRBD1 (6 bases). This receptor was taken from a woman between 25 and 40 years old in good health. The CDR3 protein is CASSPTGAGNTIYF. As DNA, the CDR3 is TGCGCCAGCAGCCCAACGGGGGCAGGAAACACCATATATTTT.